This T cell receptor beta chain was profiled in a study of cytomegalovirus exposure and HLA in healthy donors. In the study overall: Around four fifths of 350 to 400 genotyped donors fell in the Caucasian-associated ancestry cluster. Study observations and caveats: HLA alleles were associated with around 17,000 TCR beta sequences in a later analysis at 0.05 false discovery rate. The Asian-associated ancestry cluster reportedly had fewer N-insertions than the approximately 650-donor mean in a later analysis. Excluded were some V segments that proved indistinguishable, including TRBV6-2 and TRBV6-3.

With 60 Vbeta and 13 Jbeta primers, the PCR was carried out. Sequenced by immunoSEQ multiplex PCR; TCRdb stores in-frame clones only, minus some. The profile shows over 150,000 clones, approximately 80% of them singletons. J was trimmed by 0 bases and V by 0 bases; bases with no gene match: 13. CDR3 length: 19 amino acids. Germline values: CDR1 SGHRS, CDR2 YFSETQ. With respect to this clone: Antigen: not known.

This rearrangement joins TRBV5-1 to TRBJ2-3; 7 positions match TRBD2. This TCR was sampled from a woman between 50 and 59 years old in good health and CMV-seronegative. Sequenced: PBMCs. The CDR3 bases are TGCGCCAGCAGCTTGGGTCGGGGTGGCGGGGGAGGAAGCACAGATACGCAGTATTTT. Encoded protein: CASSLGRGGGGGSTDTQYF. The entire variable domain, with the rest obtained from reference TRBV5-1 and TRBJ2-3, is as follows: KAGVTQTPRYLIKTRGQQVTLSCSPISGHRSVSWYQQTPGQGLQFLFEYFSETQRNKGNFPGRFSGRQFSNSRSEMNVSTLELGDSALYLCASSLGRGGGGGSTDTQYFGPGTRLTVL.